This T cell receptor (beta chain) was identified in a study of T-cell reconstitution after alpha-beta-depleted transplantation in children. In germline, CDR1 is SQVTM, CDR2 ANQGSEA. Trimming took 4 bases from V and 2 from J, leaving 8 bases between them. This CDR3 region has 12 residues. This clonotype was detected only a few times. Unique molecular identifiers featured in how the TCRbeta library was prepared. TCRdb passed the PCR reads through MiXCR, listing each CDR3 protein once. This table holds about 220,000 distinct CDR3 sequences, roughly 15% found once. This clonotype was obtained from a male patient aged 2 to 9 who had a stem cell transplant for acute lymphoblastic leukemia, so the T cells may come from the graft donor. The rearrangement uses TRBV29-1 and TRBJ2-5, with unresolved D. The material sequenced was PBMCs, mostly from graft donor cells, taken 360 days after TCRalphabeta/CD19-depleted stem cell transplant. Here the CDR3 reads CSVGTVQETQYF. The CDR3 region has the DNA TGCAGCGTTGGGACGGTTCAAGAGACCCAGTACTTC.